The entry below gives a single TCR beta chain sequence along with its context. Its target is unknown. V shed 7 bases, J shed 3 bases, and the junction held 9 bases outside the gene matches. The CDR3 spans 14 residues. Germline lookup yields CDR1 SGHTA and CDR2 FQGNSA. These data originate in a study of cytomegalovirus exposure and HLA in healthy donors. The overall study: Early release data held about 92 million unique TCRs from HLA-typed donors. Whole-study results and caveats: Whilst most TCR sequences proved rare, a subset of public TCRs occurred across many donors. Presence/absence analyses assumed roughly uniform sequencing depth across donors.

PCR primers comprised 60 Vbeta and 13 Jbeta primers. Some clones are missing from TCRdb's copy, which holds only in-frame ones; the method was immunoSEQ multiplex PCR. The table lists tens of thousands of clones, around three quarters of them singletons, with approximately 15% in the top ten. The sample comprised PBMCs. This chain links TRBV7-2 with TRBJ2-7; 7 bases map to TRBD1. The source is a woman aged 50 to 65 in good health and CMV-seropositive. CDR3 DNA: TGTGCCAGCAACCCGGACAGGAGCGGCTACGAGCAGTACTTC. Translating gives CASNPDRSGYEQYF.